This T cell receptor (beta chain) was documented in a study of T cell changes during pregnancy in multiple sclerosis. Sequencing used immunoSEQ multiplex PCR; TCRdb keeps in-frame clones, though not all of them. Of 20,000 to 25,000 clones in the sample, roughly 89% were seen once. CDR3 length: 14 residues. The J segment lost 6 bases and the V segment lost 10 bases, leaving 11 bases of the junction unmatched. The germline V gene has CDR1 MNHEY and CDR2 SVGAGI. The sequence derives from a female donor in good health, enrolled as a control in a pregnancy study. The chain is built from TRBV6-5 and TRBJ2-2, with 7 bases identical to TRBD1. Sequences were derived from CD8+ T cells from peripheral blood mononuclear cells, sampled in the first trimester of pregnancy. CDR3 loop: CATSRDRDSGELFF. The CDR3 nucleotides read TGTGCCACAAGCCGGGACAGAGACTCCGGGGAGCTGTTTTTT.